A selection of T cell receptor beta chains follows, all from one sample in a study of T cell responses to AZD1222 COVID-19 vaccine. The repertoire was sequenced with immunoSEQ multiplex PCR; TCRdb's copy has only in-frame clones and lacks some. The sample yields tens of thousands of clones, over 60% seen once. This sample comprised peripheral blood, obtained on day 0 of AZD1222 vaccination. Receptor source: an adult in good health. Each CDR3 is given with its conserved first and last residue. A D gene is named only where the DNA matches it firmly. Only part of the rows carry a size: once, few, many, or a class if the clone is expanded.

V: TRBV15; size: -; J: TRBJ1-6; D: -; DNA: TGTGCCACCAGCACAGGGACGGTGGGGAATTCACCCCTCCACTTT; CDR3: CATSTGTVGNSPLHF
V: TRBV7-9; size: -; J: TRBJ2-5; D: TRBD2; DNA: TGTGCCAGCAGCTTGGGTTTTGGCCTAGCGGGAGAAGAGACCCAGTACTTC; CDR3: CASSLGFGLAGEETQYF
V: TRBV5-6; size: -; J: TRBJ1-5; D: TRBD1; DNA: TGTGCCAGCAGCCTACAGGGGAGAGGGAGCAATCAGCCCCAGCATTTT; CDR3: CASSLQGRGSNQPQHF
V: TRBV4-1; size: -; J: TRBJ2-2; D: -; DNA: TGCGCCAGCAGCCAAGAAGGACAGCAGATCACCGGGGAGCTGTTTTTT; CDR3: CASSQEGQQITGELFF
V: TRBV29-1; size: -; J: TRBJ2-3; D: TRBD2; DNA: TGCAGCGTTGACGGCGGGAGTAGCACAGATACGCAGTATTTT; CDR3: CSVDGGSSTDTQYF
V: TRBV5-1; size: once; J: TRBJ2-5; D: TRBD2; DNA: TGCGCCAGCAGCCCCGGGACTAGCGGGGGCCGGGAGACCCAGTACTTC; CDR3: CASSPGTSGGRETQYF
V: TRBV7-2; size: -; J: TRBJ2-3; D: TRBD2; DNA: TGTGCCAGCAGCTTTCTAGCGGGGGGGCAAGATACGCAGTATTTT; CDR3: CASSFLAGGQDTQYF
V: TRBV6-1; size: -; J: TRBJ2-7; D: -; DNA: TGTGCCAGCAGTGAAGTGAGGTCAAGCGAGCAGTACTTC; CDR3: CASSEVRSSEQYF
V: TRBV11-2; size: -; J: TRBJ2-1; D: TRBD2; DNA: TGTGCCAGCAGCCTGAAAGCGGGGGGGTACAATGAGCAGTTCTTC; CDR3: CASSLKAGGYNEQFF
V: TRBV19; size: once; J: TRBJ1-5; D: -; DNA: TGTGCCAGTAGTATAGCAGGGGTAGGCAATCAGCCCCAGCATTTT; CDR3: CASSIAGVGNQPQHF
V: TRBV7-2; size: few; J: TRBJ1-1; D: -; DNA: TGTGCCAGCAGCTGGAGGGCAGGGACGAACACTGAAGCTTTCTTT; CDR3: CASSWRAGTNTEAFF
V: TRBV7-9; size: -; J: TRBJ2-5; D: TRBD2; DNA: TGTGCCAGCAGCTTAGAGGCAATAGCGGGGTTGGAGGAAGAGACCCAGTACTTC; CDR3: CASSLEAIAGLEEETQYF
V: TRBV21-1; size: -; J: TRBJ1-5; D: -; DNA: TGTGCCAGCAGCCGGGACACTCATAGCAATCAGCCCCAGCATTTT; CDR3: CASSRDTHSNQPQHF
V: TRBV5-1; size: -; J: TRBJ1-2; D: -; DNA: TGCGCCAGCAGCCAGACAGGTTACTATGGCTACACCTTC; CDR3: CASSQTGYYGYTF
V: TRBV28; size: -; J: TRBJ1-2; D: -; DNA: TGTGCCAGCAGTTTGGGCGGGGATGGCTACACCTTC; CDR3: CASSLGGDGYTF
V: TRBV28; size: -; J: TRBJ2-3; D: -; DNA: TGTGCCAGCAGCTTGACAGATACGCAGTATTTT; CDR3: CASSLTDTQYF
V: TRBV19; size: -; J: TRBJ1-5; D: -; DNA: TGTGCCAGTAGTCCAGAGTATAGCAATCAGCCCCAGCATTTT; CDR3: CASSPEYSNQPQHF
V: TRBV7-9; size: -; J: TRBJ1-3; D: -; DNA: TGTGCCAGCAGCTTCGTATCGGGTATTGCTGGAAACACCATATATTTT; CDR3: CASSFVSGIAGNTIYF
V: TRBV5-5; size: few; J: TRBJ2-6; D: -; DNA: TGTGCCAGCAGCTTGGATTTAGGTCTCCCTGGGGCCAACGTCCTGACTTTC; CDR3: CASSLDLGLPGANVLTF
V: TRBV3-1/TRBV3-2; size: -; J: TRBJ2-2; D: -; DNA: TGTGCCAGCAGCCAGGAAATCAGAGGCACCGGGGAGCTGTTTTTT; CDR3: CASSQEIRGTGELFF
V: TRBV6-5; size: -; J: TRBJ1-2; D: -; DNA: TGTGCCACCTTAATGGATGGCCCCTATGGCTACACCTTC; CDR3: CATLMDGPYGYTF
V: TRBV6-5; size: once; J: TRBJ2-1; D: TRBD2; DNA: TGTGCCAGCAGTTACGGCGCGGGGGTTTACAATGAGCAGTTCTTC; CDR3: CASSYGAGVYNEQFF
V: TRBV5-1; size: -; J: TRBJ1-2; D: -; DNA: TGCGCCAGCAGCTTTTCACAGGCTCTTATCAGCGGCTACACCTTC; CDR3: CASSFSQALISGYTF
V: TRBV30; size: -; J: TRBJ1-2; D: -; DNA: TGTGCCTGGAGCGGGACTTATGACTATGGCTACACCTTC; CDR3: CAWSGTYDYGYTF
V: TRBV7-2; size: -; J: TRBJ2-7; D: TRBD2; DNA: TGTGCCAGCAGCTTAGTCCCGGGAGGGCCTGGCCGCGAGCAGTACTTC; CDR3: CASSLVPGGPGREQYF
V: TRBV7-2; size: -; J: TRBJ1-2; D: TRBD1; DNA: TGTGCCAGCAGCGTCGGACAGGGGGCGAACTATGGCTACACCTTC; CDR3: CASSVGQGANYGYTF
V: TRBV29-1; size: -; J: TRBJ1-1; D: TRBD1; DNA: TGCAGCGTTGAGGACAGGGGTAGAAACACTGAAGCTTTCTTT; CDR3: CSVEDRGRNTEAFF
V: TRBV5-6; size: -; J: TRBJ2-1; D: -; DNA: TGTGCCAGCAGCTTTGGTGGTAAGCAGTTCTTC; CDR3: CASSFGGKQFF
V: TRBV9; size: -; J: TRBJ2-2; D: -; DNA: TGTGCCAGCGGCGGGTGGGAGCACACCGGGGAGCTGTTTTTT; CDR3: CASGGWEHTGELFF
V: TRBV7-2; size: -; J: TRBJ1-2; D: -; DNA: TGTGCCAGCAGCTTGCGGGCAGGGAGATTCTACACCTTC; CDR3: CASSLRAGRFYTF
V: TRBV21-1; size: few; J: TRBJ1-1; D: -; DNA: TGTGCCAGCAGCTTAAAGCAATACAGGGAGAATAAGGTCCCTGAAGCTTTCTTT; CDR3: CASSLKQYRENKVPEAFF
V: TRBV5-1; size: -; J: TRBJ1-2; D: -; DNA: TGCGCCAGCAGCTTGGATCCGGGGGAGCGCGGCTACACCTTC; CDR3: CASSLDPGERGYTF
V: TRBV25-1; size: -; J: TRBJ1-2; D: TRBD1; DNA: TGTGCCAGCAGTGGGACAGGGGGCAATGGCTACACCTTC; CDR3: CASSGTGGNGYTF